The present T cell receptor beta chain was sequenced within a study of blood T cell repertoires in COVID-19. On the study more broadly: Samples representing acute and convalescent COVID-19 were sourced from the United States, Italy and Spain.

In the original analysis: Reference gene primer amplification gave estimated nucleated cell counts. The protocol was immunoSEQ multiplex PCR, while the TCRdb copy is restricted to in-frame clones and leaves out a portion. V, J and clone size are those of that table, while D and trimming were read from the DNA. Found here are 150,000 to 200,000 clones, 75% to 90% of them singletons; the top ten hold 6.5% to 8.5%. While infection was still active, Seattle patients were enrolled and then followed longitudinally. The V gene end was trimmed by 3 bases and the J gene end by 8 bases; junction bases not matched to a gene: 5. This CDR3 is 13 amino acids long. Germline V gene sequence: CDR1 SGHRS, CDR2 YFSETQ.

This clonotype was sampled from a woman aged 70 to 79 with COVID-19, enrolled during active disease. The V gene is TRBV5-1, the J gene TRBJ2-1; 7 bases map to TRBD1. The specimen sequenced was peripheral blood. CDR3 region: CASSWGQGDEQFF. The CDR3 DNA reads TGCGCCAGCAGCTGGGGGCAGGGGGATGAGCAGTTCTTC.